The next 18 T cell receptor beta chains were all read from a single sample in a study of follicular helper T cells after annual influenza vaccination (dated 2017 in TCRdb). The intended sense of this specimen's time point label: 2015-2016 season, pre-vaccination. Receptors were amplified or captured by the immunoSEQ multiplex PCR assay. The table was pulled from immuneACCESS by TCRdb, which kept in-frame rearrangements only. Such tables lose some clones; where checked, under half of the loss comes from unresolved V genes, and the rest has no known cause. The table for this sample lists 6,000 to 6,500 clones; 80% to 85% of them were counted only once. Around 0.73% of the sample lies in the top ten. This specimen was CXCR5- memory CD4+ T cells sorted from blood, taken on the day of influenza vaccination. What the cell subset or site label conveys for this sample: CXCR5- memory CD4 T cells. These receptors were obtained from an adult who received the influenza vaccine.

The V and J genes are TRBV7-2 and TRBJ2-3, with TRBD2 identical over 8 bases. The CDR3 extends over 17 amino acids. CDR1 is SGHTA, CDR2 FQGNSA, per germline. With 3 bases clipped from V and 3 bases from J, the junction kept 11 bases outside the gene matches. The chain's CDR3 is CASSFARRGLVTDTQYF. The DNA of the CDR3 is TGTGCCAGCAGCTTTGCACGCCGGGGACTAGTAACAGATACGCAGTATTTT.

V and J are TRBV10-3 and TRBJ1-1; D gene unclear. Per germline, CDR1 ENHRY and CDR2 SYGVKD. The CDR3 has 14 residues. The V end lost 8 bases, the J end lost 1 base, and 14 bases lay between the germline ends. The CDR3 region is CAIRRGPANTEAFF. For the CDR3, the DNA is TGTGCCATCCGCCGCGGACCGGCGAACACTGAAGCTTTCTTT.

This CDR3 reads CASRSGTARGGEKLFF. In DNA form, the CDR3 reads TGTGCCAGCAGGTCCGGGACGGCACGCGGGGGAGAAAAACTGTTTTTT. The rearrangement uses TRBV5-8 and TRBJ1-4, with D possibly being TRBD1 (5 bases). Trimming removed 5 bases at V and 8 bases at J, with 22 bases between. Per germline, CDR1 SGHTS and CDR2 YDEGEE. The CDR3 consists of 16 residues.

This clone was observed a few times. The chain uses TRBV15 and TRBJ2-7; 8 bases agree with TRBD1. Trimming took 1 base from V and 2 from J; bases not matched to a gene: 1. The CDR3 runs 14 residues. Per germline, CDR1 LNHNV and CDR2 YYDKDF (reference sequence). The DNA for the CDR3 is TGTGCCACCAGCAGAGGGGACAGGACCTACGAGCAGTACTTC. It encodes CATSRGDRTYEQYF. The full variable domain, completed using reference TRBV15 and TRBJ2-7, is DAMVIQNPRYQVTQFGKPVTLSCSQTLNHNVMYWYQQKSSQAPKLLFHYYDKDFNNEADTPDNFQSRRPNTSFCFLDIRSPGLGDTAMYLCATSRGDRTYEQYFGPGTRLTVT.

The chain has TRBV5-8 and TRBJ2-7; 8 positions agree with TRBD1. Germline CDR1 is SGHTS and CDR2 is YDEGEE. This CDR3 is built from 16 residues. Trimming cost V 6 bases and J 0 bases; bases outside gene matches: 11. The CDR3 here is CASTHLGTGSSYEQYF. The CDR3 region has the DNA TGTGCCAGCACCCATTTAGGGACAGGTAGCTCCTACGAGCAGTACTTC.

This clone has only one observation. At the DNA level, this CDR3 is encoded by other sequences in the same sample as well. This chain uses TRBV4-1 with TRBJ1-2; no clear D. The length of the CDR3 is 14 residues. Germline CDR1 MGHRA, CDR2 YSYEKL. V dropped 3 bases and J dropped 8 bases, with 16 bases sitting between them. This chain's CDR3 is CASSHFTKGAGYTF. CDR3 in DNA: TGCGCCAGCAGCCACTTCACTAAGGGTGCGGGCTACACCTTC.

The chain combines TRBV6-1 with TRBJ2-7, with 9 bases identical to TRBD2. Germline V CDR1 and CDR2: MNHNS, SASEGT. Trimming removed 2 bases from V and 9 bases from J; junction bases left unmatched: 11. The CDR3 totals 15 residues. CDR3 nucleotide sequence: TGTGCCAGCAGTGAACTAGCGGGGTATGGGGTGGTGCAGTACTTC. Amino acid sequence: CASSELAGYGVVQYF.

The chain couples TRBV4-3 to TRBJ1-1; D unclear. Germline CDR1 is LGHNA and CDR2 is YSLEER. The CDR3 is 15 residues long. The ends were cut back, 0 bases at V and 5 bases at J, with 13 bases in the middle. The DNA for the CDR3 is TGCGCCAGCAGCCAAGATCTCGAATTACAGACTGAAGCTTTCTTT. Amino acid sequence: CASSQDLELQTEAFF.

The chain uses TRBV18 and TRBJ2-7; the D is unclear. The CDR3 runs to 13 residues. Germline V lookup: CDR1 KGHSH, CDR2 LQKENI. Trimming shortened V by 3 bases and J by 4 bases, and 10 bases separated the two germline ends. In DNA form, the CDR3 reads TGTGCCAGCTCACCGAGATTAGGGTACGAGCAGTACTTC. This gives the protein CASSPRLGYEQYF. The whole variable domain, remainder taken from reference TRBV18 and TRBJ2-7, is NAGVMQNPRHLVRRRGQEARLRCSPMKGHSHVYWYRQLPEEGLKFMVYLQKENIIDESGMPKERFSAEFPKEGPSILRIQQVVRGDSAAYFCASSPRLGYEQYFGPGTRLTVT.

The rearrangement uses TRBV18 and TRBJ2-2; 7 nucleotides line up with TRBD1. This CDR3 is built from 15 residues. CDR1 is KGHSH, CDR2 LQKENI, per germline. V was pared by 0 bases and J by 4 bases, with 2 bases of the junction left unmatched. The CDR3 sequence is CASSPPAGGTGELFF. In nucleotides, the CDR3 is TGTGCCAGCTCACCACCGGCAGGGGGCACCGGGGAGCTGTTTTTT.

This chain links TRBV18 with TRBJ2-5; D possibly corresponds to TRBD2 (5 bases). Trimming removed 4 bases from V and 10 bases from J, with 22 bases in between. CDR3 length: 15 amino acids. Germline CDR1 is KGHSH and CDR2 is LQKENI. The CDR3 reads CASSLLGGDSVSQYF. The CDR3 region has the DNA TGTGCCAGCTCACTGTTAGGAGGAGATAGTGTGAGCCAGTACTTC.

CDR3 in amino acids: CAISLTGISGNTIYF. CDR3 DNA sequence: TGTGCCATCAGTCTCACCGGGATCTCTGGAAACACCATATATTTT. The J gene is TRBJ1-3, the V gene TRBV10-3; D remains ambiguous. CDR1 is ENHRY, CDR2 SYGVKD, per germline. This CDR3 region has 15 residues. The ends were cut back, 5 bases at V and 0 bases at J, with 11 bases in the middle.

The CDR3 bases are TGTGCCAGCAGCACAGGACGAAATCAGCCCCAGCATTTT. Its translation: CASSTGRNQPQHF. This rearrangement joins TRBV14 to TRBJ1-5; a weak D match, TRBD1 (5 bases). Trimming took off 5 bases at V and 4 bases at J, with 9 bases between the two ends. The CDR3 runs to 13 residues. The germline CDR1 and CDR2 sequences are SGHDN and FVKESK.

The V and J genes are TRBV19 and TRBJ2-4, with 9 bases identical to TRBD2. Germline CDR1 LNHDA, CDR2 SQIVND (reference sequence). The V segment lost 3 bases and the J segment 5 bases; nucleotides outside the gene matches: 8. This CDR3 comprises 16 residues. Written as DNA, the CDR3 is TGTGCCAGTAGTATCGGGTTCGTAGCGGGGGAAAACATTCAGTACTTC. Translated, it gives CASSIGFVAGENIQYF.

CDR3: CASRESNTEAFF. CDR3 coding DNA: TGTGCCAGCAGGGAATCGAACACTGAAGCTTTCTTT. The V call is TRBV6-5, the J call TRBJ1-1, with D hard to call. The CDR3 is 12 amino acids. Germline-derived CDR1 and CDR2 are MNHEY and SVGAGI. Trimming left V 6 bases short and J 1 base short, with 6 bases between.

This clone was found once. The rearrangement links TRBV25-1 to TRBJ2-5; the D is unclear. Germline V gives CDR1 MGHDK, CDR2 SYGVNS. Trimming took off 3 bases at V and 0 bases at J, with 14 bases between the two ends. The CDR3 extends over 16 amino acids. In DNA form, the CDR3 reads TGTGCCAGCAGTGATCCCAGGTGGGGAAACCAAGAGACCCAGTACTTC. This encodes CASSDPRWGNQETQYF.

CDR3: CSVIGGREAFF. In DNA form, the CDR3 reads TGCAGCGTCATAGGCGGACGCGAAGCTTTCTTT. J is TRBJ1-1 and V is TRBV29-1; D gene uncertain. V was pared by 6 bases and J by 8 bases, with 13 bases between. The germline CDR1 and CDR2 sequences are SQVTM and ANQGSEA. The CDR3 has 11 residues. Using reference TRBV29-1 and TRBJ1-1 for the parts outside the CDR3, the full variable domain is SAVISQKPSRDICQRGTSLTIQCQVDSQVTMMFWYRQQPGQSLTLIATANQGSEATYESGFVIDKFPISRPNLTFSTLTVSNMSPEDSSIYLCSVIGGREAFFGQGTRLTVV.

The chain uses TRBV7-7 and TRBJ2-1; 9 bases are a match to TRBD1. The V gene's germline CDR1 is SSHAT and CDR2 FNYEAQ (reference sequence). The CDR3 consists of 15 residues. V was clipped by 5 bases and J by 9 bases; unmatched bases: 11. DNA for the CDR3: TGTGCCAGCAGCCCTAGCAGGGGACAGGGCAGTGAGCAGTTCTTC. This gives the protein CASSPSRGQGSEQFF.